This T cell receptor (beta chain) was profiled in a study of T cell repertoires in cytomegalovirus infection. Looking at the study overall: The authors relied on CMV epitopes, both recently identified HLA-C-restricted and well-studied HLA-B-restricted. Public TCR beta signature analysis indicated the presence of both CMV infection and matching HLA type. Study outcomes and limitations: HLA-C-restricted CMV clonotypes gave the most frequent clonotype in two of eight donors.

TCRdb reprocessed the reads with MiXCR, giving one entry per CDR3 protein. The sample has around 340,000 distinct CDR3 sequences, roughly 29% seen once; the top ten hold about 20%. Per germline, CDR1 SGDLS and CDR2 YYNGEE. This CDR3 comprises 15 residues. J gave up 2 bases and V 2 bases, and 3 bases lay outside the gene matches. To note about this clonotype: Its specificity is unknown.

Sample: cultured PBMCs, taken from culture after CMV antigen stimulation. The TCR sequence derives from a human donor in good health (CMV status not recorded). Some clones in this sample may be carry-over from other donors' samples. The chain combines TRBV9 with TRBJ2-3; 9 nucleotides agree with TRBD1. The CDR3 nucleotides are TGTGCCAGCAGCGTGAGGACAGGGGTCACAGATACGCAGTATTTT. It translates to CASSVRTGVTDTQYF. Combining the CDR3 with reference TRBV9 and TRBJ2-3 gives the whole variable domain DSGVTQTPKHLITATGQRVTLRCSPRSGDLSVYWYQQSLDQGLQFLIQYYNGEERAKGNILERFSAQQFPDLHSELNLSSLELGDSALYFCASSVRTGVTDTQYFGPGTRLTVL.